Below, one T cell receptor beta chain is given with its context. What it binds is unknown. The source of the sample is a study of Siglec-9 on CD8 T cells in melanoma. Study-wide findings and caveats: In melanoma tumors, a Siglec-9-marked effector memory CD8+ subset reportedly appeared to accumulate.

V was clipped by 1 base and J by 0 bases, with 4 bases between them. This CDR3 is 14 amino acids long. Looked up from germline, CDR1 is MGHRA and CDR2 is YSYEKL. TCRdb's table, derived via immunoSEQ multiplex PCR, lists solely in-frame clones and lacks some. The data contain around 29,000 clones, about 80% of them singletons. This sequence joins TRBV4-1 and TRBJ1-5; D unresolved. Sequencing was done on a sample of Siglec-9- CD8+ T cells sorted from blood. This sequence originates from a human donor in good health. For the CDR3, the DNA is TGCGCCAGCAGCCAAGTCGGTAGCAATCAGCCCCAGCATTTT. Protein product: CASSQVGSNQPQHF.